This entry is about one T cell receptor beta chain. No antigen is known for it. The sample belongs to a study of T cells in Graves' hyperthyroidism and ophthalmopathy. Whole-study findings and limits: Researchers found most expanded thyroid clonotypes above 0.001 in blood as well. The model made its ophthalmopathy prediction, and onset followed a median around six months later.

Using RNA transcripts as the source, TCR beta CDR3 regions were amplified. TCR CDR3 regions were first amplified by RT-PCR with HTBI primers. Each CDR3 protein gets one entry after TCRdb re-called the multiplex PCR reads with MiXCR. This table holds more than 550,000 distinct CDR3 sequences, roughly 20% found once. Germline V gene sequence: CDR1 LNHDA, CDR2 SQIVND (reference sequence). Trimming removed 1 base from V and 5 bases from J, with 6 bases in between. CDR3 length: 13 amino acids. Patients with uncontrolled infections, other autoimmune diseases, pregnancy or lactation were excluded. This receptor was identified in a woman in her 50s with Graves' hyperthyroidism that later progressed to Graves' ophthalmopathy. Sequenced: blood. This chain connects TRBV19 to TRBJ1-5; D unclear. The CDR3 DNA reads TGTGCCAGTAGTATAGGATTGTATCAGCCCCAGCATTTT. The encoded protein is CASSIGLYQPQHF. Filled out from reference TRBV19 and TRBJ1-5, the complete variable domain reads DGGITQSPKYLFRKEGQNVTLSCEQNLNHDAMYWYRQDPGQGLRLIYYSQIVNDFQKGDIAEGYSVSREKKESFPLTVTSAQKNPTAFYLCASSIGLYQPQHFGDGTRLSIL.